A single sample is the source of the 24 T cell receptor beta chains below, sequenced in a study of early T cells in non-severe SARS-CoV-2 infection. TCRdb passed the 5' RACE reads through MiXCR, listing each CDR3 protein once. This sample has more than 25,000 distinct CDR3 sequences, with about 5.1% found just once. Sequences were obtained from whole blood. These receptors originate from an adult who was a healthcare worker with PCR-confirmed SARS-CoV-2 infection or an uninfected control (not recorded which).

The chain has TRBV7-2 and TRBJ1-6; D perhaps matches TRBD1 (5 bases). Looked up from germline, CDR1 is SGHTA and CDR2 is FQGNSA. The V end was cut by 3 bases, the J end by 8 bases, with 14 bases between. This CDR3 spans 15 amino acids. The CDR3 coding sequence is TGTGCCAGCAGCTTTTTCGACAGTCCGGATTCACCCCTCCACTTT. Translating gives CASSFFDSPDSPLHF. The full variable domain, with the rest looked up from reference TRBV7-2 and TRBJ1-6, is GAGVSQSPSNKVTEKGKDVELRCDPISGHTALYWYRQSLGQGLEFLIYFQGNSAPDKSGLPSDRFSAERTGGSVSTLTIQRTQQEDSAVYLCASSFFDSPDSPLHFGNGTRLTVT.

This clonotype was counted at least ten times. This chain connects TRBV7-9 to TRBJ2-5; D is unresolved. This CDR3 contains 13 residues. Germline CDR1 reads SEHNR; CDR2 reads FQNEAQ (reference sequence). Trimming cost V 4 bases and J 5 bases, with 11 bases left between them. CDR3 bases: TGTGCCAGCAGCTACGTCTCGGGCGAGACCCAGTACTTC. Its translation: CASSYVSGETQYF.

The chain joins TRBV6-6 to TRBJ2-7; TRBD2 matches at 10 bases. Per germline, CDR1 MNHNY and CDR2 SVGAGI (reference sequence). The junction had 4 bases not matched to a gene; V was cut back by 4 bases and J by 4 bases. This CDR3 comprises 14 residues. In nucleotides, the CDR3 is TGTGCCAGCAGTTCAAGCGGGAGGGATTACGAGCAGTACTTC. It yields the protein CASSSSGRDYEQYF.

This clonotype was observed many times. The V gene is TRBV7-9, the J gene TRBJ2-7; tentatively, D is TRBD1 (5 bases). The V and J ends lost 5 bases and 3 bases respectively, with 20 bases between them. Germline CDR1 reads SEHNR; CDR2 reads FQNEAQ (reference sequence). CDR3 size: 16 residues. The CDR3 region has the DNA TGTGCCAGCAGCACCTCCACAGGAAAAGGGTTCTACGAGCAGTACTTC. Translation: CASSTSTGKGFYEQYF.

This clonotype was recorded many times. The CDR3 DNA sequence: TGTGCCAGCAGCCACCGGGCGGGAAGGAACACCGGGGAGCTGTTTTTT. It encodes CASSHRAGRNTGELFF. The chain combines TRBV11-2 with TRBJ2-2; D may be TRBD2 (6 bases). Trimming took off 5 bases at V and 1 base at J, with 14 bases between the two ends. CDR1 is SGHAT, CDR2 FQNNGV, per germline. The CDR3 consists of 16 residues.

This clonotype was detected only a few times. The genes are TRBV7-2 and TRBJ2-7, with 8 bases identical to TRBD2. Germline V lookup: CDR1 SGHTA, CDR2 FQGNSA. After removal of 2 bases from V and 1 base from J, the junction contained 7 bases not matched to a gene. This CDR3 is built from 16 residues. CDR3 in DNA: TGTGCCAGCAGCTTAAGATCCGGGGGGGCATCCTACGAGCAGTACTTC. Translated, it gives CASSLRSGGASYEQYF.

This sequence joins TRBV4-2 and TRBJ1-4, with 10 bases aligning to TRBD1. This CDR3 comprises 18 residues. Per germline, CDR1 LGHNA and CDR2 YNFKEQ. The V gene end was trimmed by 4 bases and the J gene end by 6 bases; junction bases not matched to a gene: 14. CDR3 in amino acids: CASSLTVTGGRPHEKLFF. The CDR3 bases are TGTGCCAGCAGCCTGACCGTGACAGGGGGCAGGCCGCATGAAAAACTGTTTTTT.

This clonotype was counted at least ten times. This chain joins TRBV18 and TRBJ1-2; TRBD1 is a possible D gene (5 bases). V gave up 5 bases and J gave up 1 base, with 11 bases separating them. Germline V CDR1 and CDR2: KGHSH, LQKENI. The CDR3 sequence is 14 residues long. This chain's CDR3 is CASSDRDGNYGYTF. CDR3 nucleotides: TGTGCCAGCTCAGACCGGGACGGTAACTATGGCTACACCTTC. Full variable domain (rest looked up from reference TRBV18 and TRBJ1-2): NAGVMQNPRHLVRRRGQEARLRCSPMKGHSHVYWYRQLPEEGLKFMVYLQKENIIDESGMPKERFSAEFPKEGPSILRIQQVVRGDSAAYFCASSDRDGNYGYTFGSGTRLTVV.

Concerning this clonotype: A read error is possible here, since a much larger clone lies one base away. The DNA for the CDR3 is TGTGCCAGCAGTTTAATTGGTGCAGCCAACTATGGCTACACCTTC. Its protein is CASSLIGAANYGYTF. V gene TRBV12-3 or TRBV12-4 combines with J gene TRBJ1-2, with D hard to call. The CDR3 has 15 amino acids. V shed 2 bases and J shed 2 bases, with 12 bases lying between them.

There are many counts of this clonotype. This rearrangement joins TRBV7-2 to TRBJ2-1; D unresolved. The CDR3 extends over 15 amino acids. The germline V gene encodes CDR1 SGHTA and CDR2 FQGNSA. The V and J ends lost 4 bases and 0 bases respectively, with 10 bases between them. Written as DNA, the CDR3 is TGTGCCAGCAGCTCGGACGTGAGCTCCTACAATGAGCAGTTCTTC. The encoded protein is CASSSDVSSYNEQFF.

In this sample, this clonotype turned up many times. The chain links TRBV18 to TRBJ1-5; 8 positions match TRBD1. CDR1 and CDR2 (germline): KGHSH, LQKENI. CDR3 length: 16 residues. Trimming took 3 bases from V and 6 from J; bases not matched to a gene: 10. The chain's CDR3 is CASSPYRQGLSQPQHF. CDR3 sequence (DNA): TGTGCCAGCTCACCTTACAGACAGGGGTTGAGTCAGCCCCAGCATTTT.

This clonotype was detected a few times. The chain has TRBV10-3 and TRBJ2-1; maybe TRBD2 (6 bases). V lost 0 bases to trimming and J lost 0 bases, with 18 bases between them. This CDR3 region has 19 residues. Germline V CDR1 and CDR2: ENHRY, SYGVKD. The CDR3 spells CAISESRWLRDYSYNEQFF. The CDR3 bases are TGTGCCATCAGTGAGTCTCGGTGGTTGCGGGATTACTCCTACAATGAGCAGTTCTTC.

This clonotype has more than one count but fewer than ten. The chain has TRBV20-1 and TRBJ1-2; no firm D call. The V end lost 6 bases, the J end lost 8 bases, and 19 bases lay between the germline ends. The CDR3 consists of 13 residues. CDR1 is DFQATT, CDR2 SNEGSKA, per germline (reference sequence). The CDR3 sequence is CSAPSGSLIGYTF. DNA of the CDR3: TGCAGTGCCCCTTCGGGGAGCCTTATAGGCTACACCTTC.

This clonotype was recorded many times. The gene calls are TRBV25-1 and TRBJ1-2; the D is unclear. The V gene's germline CDR1 is MGHDK and CDR2 SYGVNS. The CDR3 length is 14 residues. Trimming shortened V by 5 bases and J by 4 bases, and 14 bases separated the two germline ends. The CDR3 sequence: CASSLGKGSYGYTF. The CDR3 bases are TGTGCCAGCAGTCTCGGGAAGGGCAGCTATGGCTACACCTTC.

Ten or more counts support this clonotype. The chain is built from TRBV10-3 and TRBJ2-2, with 8 bases identical to TRBD1. V dropped 10 bases and J dropped 6; count of bases not matched to a gene: 7. The CDR3 contains 13 residues. CDR1 and CDR2 (germline): ENHRY, SYGVKD. CDR3 protein: CATSGGMAGELFF. The CDR3 DNA reads as TGTGCCACCTCAGGGGGCATGGCCGGGGAGCTGTTTTTT.

V gene TRBV7-6 combines with J gene TRBJ1-2, with D perhaps matching TRBD1 (5 bases). The CDR3 length is 14 residues. The V and J ends lost 5 bases and 4 bases respectively, with 14 bases between them. Germline loops: CDR1 SGHVS, CDR2 FNYEAQ. The DNA for the CDR3 is TGTGCCAGCAGCCGGACACACACGGGCTATGGCTACACCTTC. This sequence encodes CASSRTHTGYGYTF. Full variable domain (outside the CDR3, taken from reference TRBV7-6 and TRBJ1-2): GAGVSQSPRYKVTKRGQDVALRCDPISGHVSLYWYRQALGQGPEFLTYFNYEAQQDKSGLPNDRFSAERPEGSISTLTIQRTEQRDSAMYRCASSRTHTGYGYTFGSGTRLTVV.

This clonotype was counted ten times or more. The gene calls are TRBV18 and TRBJ1-6; D is ambiguous. The CDR3 is made up of 14 amino acids. Trimming pared 2 bases from V and 10 bases from J, leaving 12 bases between. Germline V gene lookup returns CDR1 KGHSH and CDR2 LQKENI. CDR3 sequence reads: CASSPIEGGSPLHF. CDR3 nucleotide sequence: TGTGCCAGCTCACCAATAGAAGGCGGGTCACCCCTCCACTTT. Full variable domain (missing parts from reference TRBV18 and TRBJ1-6): NAGVMQNPRHLVRRRGQEARLRCSPMKGHSHVYWYRQLPEEGLKFMVYLQKENIIDESGMPKERFSAEFPKEGPSILRIQQVVRGDSAAYFCASSPIEGGSPLHFGNGTRLTVT.

This clonotype has just a few counts. This chain uses TRBV25-1 with TRBJ1-4; D uncertain. The CDR3 spans 14 residues. Per germline, CDR1 MGHDK and CDR2 SYGVNS. The ends were cut back, 3 bases at V and 8 bases at J, with 13 bases in the middle. Written as DNA, the CDR3 is TGTGCCAGCAGTGACCCCCCGTCGGGGGAAAAACTGTTTTTT. It is translated as CASSDPPSGEKLFF.

There are a few counts of this clonotype. Just one base apart from a much larger clone, this may be a read error. The chain couples TRBV27 to TRBJ2-7; 8 nucleotides match TRBD2. Germline V gene data show CDR1 as MNHEY and CDR2 as SMNVEV (reference sequence). The CDR3 extends over 15 amino acids. The CDR3 DNA reads as TGTGCCAGCAGTGAACCCGGGACTAGGTTCTACGAGCGGTACTTC. Translating it yields CASSEPGTRFYERYF.

This clonotype was picked up many times. The chain has TRBV24-1 and TRBJ2-7, with TRBD1 matching 7 bases. Germline CDR1 KGHDR, CDR2 SFDVKD. Trimming cost V 4 bases and J 0 bases; bases outside gene matches: 5. CDR3 length: 15 residues. The CDR3: CATSDNRQGSYEQYF. In nucleotides, the CDR3 is TGTGCCACCAGTGACAACCGACAGGGCTCCTACGAGCAGTACTTC.

This clonotype occurred many times. The V and J genes are TRBV6-5 and TRBJ2-7, with 11 bases lining up with TRBD1. The V gene's germline CDR1 is MNHEY and CDR2 SVGAGI. The CDR3 is 15 amino acids. Trimming cost V 5 bases and J 0 bases; bases outside gene matches: 3. CDR3 sequence (DNA): TGTGCCAGCAGTAGCGGGACAGGGGGCTCCTACGAGCAGTACTTC. This translates into CASSSGTGGSYEQYF.

The rearrangement joins TRBV11-3 to TRBJ2-3, with TRBD1 as a possible D gene (5 bases). Deletions cut 8 bases from V and 2 bases from J, with 14 bases between. The CDR3 contains 14 residues. Germline values: CDR1 SGHNT, CDR2 YENEEA. CDR3 residues: CASHLRGATDTQYF. Written as DNA, the CDR3 is TGTGCCAGCCACCTCCGTGGGGCCACAGATACGCAGTATTTT.

This clonotype was counted many times. The chain recombines TRBV20-1 with TRBJ2-1, with D possibly being TRBD1 (6 bases). Germline lookup yields CDR1 DFQATT and CDR2 SNEGSKA (reference sequence). The CDR3 extends over 15 amino acids. V gave up 4 bases and J gave up 10 bases, with 23 bases separating them. The CDR3 here is CSATPSQGAKKEQFF. In DNA, the CDR3 is TGCAGTGCTACTCCCTCACAGGGAGCCAAGAAGGAGCAGTTCTTC.

This clonotype was counted only a few times. The rearrangement links TRBV9 to TRBJ1-2; D is undetermined. Per germline, CDR1 SGDLS and CDR2 YYNGEE. The CDR3 is 14 amino acids. V dropped 4 bases and J dropped 2 bases, with 12 bases sitting between them. For the CDR3, the DNA is TGTGCCAGCAGCCCCCGAACTATGAACTATGGCTACACCTTC. This translates into CASSPRTMNYGYTF.